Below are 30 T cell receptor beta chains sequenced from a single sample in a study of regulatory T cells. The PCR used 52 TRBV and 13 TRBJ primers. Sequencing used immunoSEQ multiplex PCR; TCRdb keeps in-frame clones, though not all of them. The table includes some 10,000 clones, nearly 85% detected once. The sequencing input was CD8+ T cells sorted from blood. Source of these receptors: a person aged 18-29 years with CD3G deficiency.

CDR3 sequence reads: CASSSTGLGGNTGELFF. DNA of the CDR3: TGTGCCAGCAGTTCTACTGGACTAGGTGGGAACACCGGGGAGCTGTTTTTT. The chain recombines TRBV28 with TRBJ2-2; 7 positions agree with TRBD2. Trimming cost V 4 bases and J 1 base; bases outside gene matches: 9. Per the germline V gene, CDR1 is MDHEN and CDR2 is SYDVKM. The CDR3 extends over 17 amino acids.

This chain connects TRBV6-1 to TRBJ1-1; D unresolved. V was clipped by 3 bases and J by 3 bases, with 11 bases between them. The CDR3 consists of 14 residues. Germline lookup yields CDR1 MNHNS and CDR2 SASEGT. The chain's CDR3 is CASSDGMTYTEAFF. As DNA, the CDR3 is TGTGCCAGCAGTGATGGGATGACCTACACTGAAGCTTTCTTT.

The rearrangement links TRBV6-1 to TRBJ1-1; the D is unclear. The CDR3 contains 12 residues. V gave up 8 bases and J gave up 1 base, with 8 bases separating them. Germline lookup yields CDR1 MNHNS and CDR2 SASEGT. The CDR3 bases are TGTGCCAGCGGGAGCTCGAACACTGAAGCTTTCTTT. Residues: CASGSSNTEAFF.

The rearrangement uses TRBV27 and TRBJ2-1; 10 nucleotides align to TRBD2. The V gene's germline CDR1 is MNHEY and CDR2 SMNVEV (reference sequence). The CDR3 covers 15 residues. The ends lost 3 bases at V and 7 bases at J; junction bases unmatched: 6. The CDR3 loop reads CASSFLAGVGNEQFF. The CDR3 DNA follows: TGTGCCAGCAGTTTTCTAGCGGGAGTTGGAAATGAGCAGTTCTTC.

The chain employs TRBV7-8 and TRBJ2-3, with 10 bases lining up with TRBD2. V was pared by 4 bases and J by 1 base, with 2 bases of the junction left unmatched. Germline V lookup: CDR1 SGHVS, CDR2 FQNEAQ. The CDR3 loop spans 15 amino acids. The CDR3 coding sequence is TGTGCCAGCAGCTCTGGACTAGCGGGCACAGATACGCAGTATTTT. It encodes CASSSGLAGTDTQYF. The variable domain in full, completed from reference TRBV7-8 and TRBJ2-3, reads GAGVSQSPRYKVAKRGQDVALRCDPISGHVSLFWYQQALGQGPEFLTYFQNEAQLDKSGLPSDRFFAERPEGSVSTLKIQRTQQEDSAVYLCASSSGLAGTDTQYFGPGTRLTVL.

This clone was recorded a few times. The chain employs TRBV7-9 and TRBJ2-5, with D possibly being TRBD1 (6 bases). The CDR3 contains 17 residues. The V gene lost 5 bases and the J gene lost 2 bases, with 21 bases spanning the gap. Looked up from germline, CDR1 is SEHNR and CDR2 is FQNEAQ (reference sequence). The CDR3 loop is CASSEFASRTEQETQYF. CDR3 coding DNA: TGTGCCAGCAGCGAGTTCGCCTCCAGGACAGAACAAGAGACCCAGTACTTC. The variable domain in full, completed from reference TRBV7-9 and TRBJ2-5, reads DTGVSQNPRHKITKRGQNVTFRCDPISEHNRLYWYRQTLGQGPEFLTYFQNEAQLEKSRLLSDRFSAERPKGSFSTLEIQRTEQGDSAMYLCASSEFASRTEQETQYFGPGTRLLVL.

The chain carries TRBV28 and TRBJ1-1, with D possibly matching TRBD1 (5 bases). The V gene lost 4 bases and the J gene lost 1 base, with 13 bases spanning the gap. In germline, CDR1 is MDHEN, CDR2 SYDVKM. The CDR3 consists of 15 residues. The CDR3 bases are TGTGCCAGCAGTTCCACATCCACAGGGAACACTGAAGCTTTCTTT. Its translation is CASSSTSTGNTEAFF.

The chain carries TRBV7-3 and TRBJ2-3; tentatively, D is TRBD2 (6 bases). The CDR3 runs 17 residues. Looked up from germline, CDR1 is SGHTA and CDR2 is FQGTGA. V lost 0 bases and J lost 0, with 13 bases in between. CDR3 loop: CASSLTWSGPSTDTQYF. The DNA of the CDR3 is TGTGCCAGCAGCTTAACCTGGAGCGGGCCTAGCACAGATACGCAGTATTTT.

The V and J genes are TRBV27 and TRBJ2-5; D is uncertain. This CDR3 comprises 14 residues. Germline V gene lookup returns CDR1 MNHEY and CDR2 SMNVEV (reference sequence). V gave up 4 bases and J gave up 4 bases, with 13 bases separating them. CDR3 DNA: TGTGCCAGCAGTTGTTTAAGGGTCCCAGAGACCCAGTACTTC. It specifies CASSCLRVPETQYF.

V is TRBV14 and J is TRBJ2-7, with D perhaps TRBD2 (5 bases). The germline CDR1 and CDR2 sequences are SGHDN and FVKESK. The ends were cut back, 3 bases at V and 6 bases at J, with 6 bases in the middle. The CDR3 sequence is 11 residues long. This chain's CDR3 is CASSQGSEQYF. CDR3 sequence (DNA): TGTGCCAGCAGCCAGGGGAGCGAGCAGTACTTC.

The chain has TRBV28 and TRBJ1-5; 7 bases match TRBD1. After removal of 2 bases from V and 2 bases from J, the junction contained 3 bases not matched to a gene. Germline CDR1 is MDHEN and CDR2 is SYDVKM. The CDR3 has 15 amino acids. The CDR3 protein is CASSLRQGGNQPQHF. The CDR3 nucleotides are TGTGCCAGCAGTTTAAGGCAGGGGGGCAATCAGCCCCAGCATTTT. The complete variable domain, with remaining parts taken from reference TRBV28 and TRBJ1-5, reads DVKVTQSSRYLVKRTGEKVFLECVQDMDHENMFWYRQDPGLGLRLIYFSYDVKMKEKGDIPEGYSVSREKKERFSLILESASTNQTSMYLCASSLRQGGNQPQHFGDGTRLSIL.

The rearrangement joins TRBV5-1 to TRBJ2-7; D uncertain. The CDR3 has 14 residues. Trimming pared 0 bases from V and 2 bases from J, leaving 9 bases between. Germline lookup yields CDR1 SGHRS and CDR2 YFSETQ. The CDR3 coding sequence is TGCGCCAGCAGCTTGGGAGATTTCCCCTACGAGCAGTACTTC. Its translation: CASSLGDFPYEQYF.

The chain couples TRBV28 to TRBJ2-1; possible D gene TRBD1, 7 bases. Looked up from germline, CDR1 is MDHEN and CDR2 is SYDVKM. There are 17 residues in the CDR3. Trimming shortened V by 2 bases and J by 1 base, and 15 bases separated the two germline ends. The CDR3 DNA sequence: TGTGCCAGCAGTTTAGGAGGGGGCGGGCCTTCCTACAATGAGCAGTTCTTC. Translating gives CASSLGGGGPSYNEQFF.

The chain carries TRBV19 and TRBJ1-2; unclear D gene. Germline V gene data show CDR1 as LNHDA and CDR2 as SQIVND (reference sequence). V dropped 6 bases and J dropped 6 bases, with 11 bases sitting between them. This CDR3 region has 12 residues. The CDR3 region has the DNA TGTGCCAGTAGACAAGGATCAAATGGCTACACCTTC. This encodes CASRQGSNGYTF.

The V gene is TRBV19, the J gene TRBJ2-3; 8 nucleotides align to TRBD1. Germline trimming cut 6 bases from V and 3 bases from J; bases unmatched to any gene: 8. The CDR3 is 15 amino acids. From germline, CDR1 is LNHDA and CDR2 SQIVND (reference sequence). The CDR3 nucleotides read TGTGCCAGTAGACGGACAGGGCAGGGAACAGATACGCAGTATTTT. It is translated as CASRRTGQGTDTQYF.

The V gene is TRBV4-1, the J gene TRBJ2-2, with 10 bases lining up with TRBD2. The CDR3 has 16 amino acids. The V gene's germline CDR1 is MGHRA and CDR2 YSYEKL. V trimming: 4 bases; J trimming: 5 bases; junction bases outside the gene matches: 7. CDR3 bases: TGCGCCAGCAGCCCCTTAGCGGGGGGCAGGACCGGGGAGCTGTTTTTT. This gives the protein CASSPLAGGRTGELFF.

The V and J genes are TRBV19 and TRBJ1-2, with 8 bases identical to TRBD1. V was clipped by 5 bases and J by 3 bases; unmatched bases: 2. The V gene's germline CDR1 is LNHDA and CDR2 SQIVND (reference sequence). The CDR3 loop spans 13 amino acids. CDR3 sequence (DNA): TGTGCCAGTAGTCCAGGGGGCGACTATGGCTACACCTTC. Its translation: CASSPGGDYGYTF.

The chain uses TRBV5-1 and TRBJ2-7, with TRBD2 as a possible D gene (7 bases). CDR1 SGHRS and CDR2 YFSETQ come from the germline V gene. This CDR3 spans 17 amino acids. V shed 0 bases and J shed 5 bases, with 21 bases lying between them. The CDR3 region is CASSLAGGSGTRHEQYF. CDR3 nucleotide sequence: TGCGCCAGCAGCTTGGCCGGGGGGTCCGGGACACGACACGAGCAGTACTTC.

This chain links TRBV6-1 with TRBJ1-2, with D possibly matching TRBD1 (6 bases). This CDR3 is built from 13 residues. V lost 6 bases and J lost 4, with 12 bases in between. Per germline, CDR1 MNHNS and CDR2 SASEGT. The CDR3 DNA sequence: TGTGCCAGCAGCCGGGGGGCGTTCTATGGCTACACCTTC. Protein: CASSRGAFYGYTF.

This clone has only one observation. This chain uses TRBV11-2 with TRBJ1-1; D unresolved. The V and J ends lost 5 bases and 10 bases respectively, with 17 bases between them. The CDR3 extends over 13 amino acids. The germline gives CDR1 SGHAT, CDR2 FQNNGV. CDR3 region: CASSESGSTGAFF. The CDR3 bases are TGTGCCAGCAGCGAATCGGGGTCTACGGGAGCTTTCTTT.

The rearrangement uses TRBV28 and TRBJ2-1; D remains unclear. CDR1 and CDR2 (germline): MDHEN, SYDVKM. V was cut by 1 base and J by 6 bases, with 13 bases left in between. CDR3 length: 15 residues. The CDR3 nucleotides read TGTGCCAGCAGTTTATTCGGACGCCTCGGCAATGAGCAGTTCTTC. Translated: CASSLFGRLGNEQFF.

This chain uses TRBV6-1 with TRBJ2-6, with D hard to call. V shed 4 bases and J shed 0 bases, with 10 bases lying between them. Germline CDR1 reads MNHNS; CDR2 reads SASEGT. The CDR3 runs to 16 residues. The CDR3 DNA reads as TGTGCCAGCAGTGGCGGAGCAGGCTCTGGGGCCAACGTCCTGACTTTC. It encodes CASSGGAGSGANVLTF.

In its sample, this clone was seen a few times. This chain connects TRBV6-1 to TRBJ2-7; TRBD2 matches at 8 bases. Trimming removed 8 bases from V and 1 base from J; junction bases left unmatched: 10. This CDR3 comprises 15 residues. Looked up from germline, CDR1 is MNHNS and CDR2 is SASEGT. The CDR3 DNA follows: TGTGCCAGCTCGCGGGGGGTCCCTAGATCCTACGAGCAGTACTTC. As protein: CASSRGVPRSYEQYF.

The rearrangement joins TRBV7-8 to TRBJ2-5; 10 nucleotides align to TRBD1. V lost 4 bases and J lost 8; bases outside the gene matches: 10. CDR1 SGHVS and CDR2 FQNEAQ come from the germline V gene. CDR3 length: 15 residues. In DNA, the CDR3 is TGTGCCAGCAGCTCTCCGGGACAGGGGCTTCGAACCCAGTACTTC. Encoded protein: CASSSPGQGLRTQYF.

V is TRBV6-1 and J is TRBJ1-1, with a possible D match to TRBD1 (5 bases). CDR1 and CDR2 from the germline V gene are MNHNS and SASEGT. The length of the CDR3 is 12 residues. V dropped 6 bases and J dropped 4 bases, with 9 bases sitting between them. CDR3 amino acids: CASSAGGTEAFF. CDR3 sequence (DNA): TGTGCCAGCAGCGCTGGGGGCACTGAAGCTTTCTTT.

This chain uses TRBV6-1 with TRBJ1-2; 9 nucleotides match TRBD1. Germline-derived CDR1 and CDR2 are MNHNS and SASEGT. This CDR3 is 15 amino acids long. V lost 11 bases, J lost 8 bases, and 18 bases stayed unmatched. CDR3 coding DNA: TGTGCCGCCTGGGAGGGTCGGACAGGGGTAGGCGGCTACACCTTC. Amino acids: CAAWEGRTGVGGYTF.

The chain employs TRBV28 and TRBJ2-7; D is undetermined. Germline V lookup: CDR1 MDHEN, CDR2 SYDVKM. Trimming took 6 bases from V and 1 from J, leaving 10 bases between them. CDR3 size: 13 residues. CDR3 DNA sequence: TGTGCCAGCAGCCCACTGGGATCCTACGAGCAGTACTTC. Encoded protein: CASSPLGSYEQYF. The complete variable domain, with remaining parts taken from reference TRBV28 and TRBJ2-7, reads DVKVTQSSRYLVKRTGEKVFLECVQDMDHENMFWYRQDPGLGLRLIYFSYDVKMKEKGDIPEGYSVSREKKERFSLILESASTNQTSMYLCASSPLGSYEQYFGPGTRLTVT.

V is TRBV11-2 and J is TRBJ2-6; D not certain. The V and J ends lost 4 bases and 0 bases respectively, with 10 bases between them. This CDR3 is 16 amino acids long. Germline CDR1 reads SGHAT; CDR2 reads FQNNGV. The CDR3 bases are TGTGCCAGCAGCTCCGGACGGAGCTCTGGGGCCAACGTCCTGACTTTC. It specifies CASSSGRSSGANVLTF.

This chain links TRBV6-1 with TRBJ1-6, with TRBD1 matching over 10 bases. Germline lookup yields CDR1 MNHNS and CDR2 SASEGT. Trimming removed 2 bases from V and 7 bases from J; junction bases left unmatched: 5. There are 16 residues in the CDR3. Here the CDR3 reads CASSEFPGQGNSPLHF. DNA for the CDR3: TGTGCCAGCAGTGAATTTCCGGGACAGGGGAATTCACCCCTCCACTTT.

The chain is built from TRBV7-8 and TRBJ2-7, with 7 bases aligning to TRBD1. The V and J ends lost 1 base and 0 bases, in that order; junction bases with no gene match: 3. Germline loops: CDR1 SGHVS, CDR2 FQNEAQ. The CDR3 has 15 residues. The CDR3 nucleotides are TGTGCCAGCAGCTTAGGCACAGGGGACTCCTACGAGCAGTACTTC. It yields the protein CASSLGTGDSYEQYF. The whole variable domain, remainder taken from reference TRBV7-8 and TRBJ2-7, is GAGVSQSPRYKVAKRGQDVALRCDPISGHVSLFWYQQALGQGPEFLTYFQNEAQLDKSGLPSDRFFAERPEGSVSTLKIQRTQQEDSAVYLCASSLGTGDSYEQYFGPGTRLTVT.